This TCR beta chain was documented in a study of blood T cell repertoires in COVID-19. Turning to the study itself: There were acute and convalescent COVID-19 samples, and they came from the United States, Italy and Spain. The analysed material was cDNA or gDNA that came from T cells, B-cell-depleted T cells, or PBMCs.

In the original processing: Amplification with reference gene primers provided the estimates of nucleated cell counts. Here immunoSEQ multiplex PCR was the method, and the copy in TCRdb shows in-frame clones only, minus some. Clone size and V and J calls were adopted from that table, with D and trimming inferred from the DNA. The sample contains 45,000 to 50,000 clones, 77% of which appear only once. The sequenced material came from peripheral blood. The clonotype originates from a human donor with active or convalescent COVID-19. The donor label of this sample is uncertain.

CDR3 bases: TGTGCCTTTCCCTCAGCTAGCGGGAGGGTCCGCCCTACCTACGAGCAGTACTTC. Residues: CAFPSASGRVRPTYEQYF. V usage is TRBV5-3 and J usage is TRBJ2-7, with TRBD2 identical over 12 bases. TRBV5-3 is given ORF status, its function remaining uncertain. The CDR3 has 18 residues. V shed 10 bases and J 2 bases; nucleotides not matched to a gene: 19.